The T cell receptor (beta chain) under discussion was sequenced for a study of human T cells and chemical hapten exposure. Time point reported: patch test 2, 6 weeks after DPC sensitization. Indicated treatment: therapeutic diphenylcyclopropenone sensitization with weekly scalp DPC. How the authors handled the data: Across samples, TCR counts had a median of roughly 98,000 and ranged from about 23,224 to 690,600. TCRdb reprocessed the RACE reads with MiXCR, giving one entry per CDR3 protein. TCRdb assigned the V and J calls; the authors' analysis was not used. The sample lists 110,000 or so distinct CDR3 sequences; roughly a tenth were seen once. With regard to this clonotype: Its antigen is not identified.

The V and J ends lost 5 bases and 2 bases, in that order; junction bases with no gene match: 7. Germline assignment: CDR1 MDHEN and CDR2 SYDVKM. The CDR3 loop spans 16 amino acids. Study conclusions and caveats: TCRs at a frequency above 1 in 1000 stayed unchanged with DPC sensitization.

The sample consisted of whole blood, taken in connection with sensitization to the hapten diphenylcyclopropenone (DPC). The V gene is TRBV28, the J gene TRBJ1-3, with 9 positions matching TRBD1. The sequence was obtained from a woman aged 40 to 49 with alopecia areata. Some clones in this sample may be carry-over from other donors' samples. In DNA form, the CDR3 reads TGTGCCAGCAGTCCCACGGACAGGGGCACTGGAAACACCATATATTTT. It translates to CASSPTDRGTGNTIYF.